This T cell receptor (beta chain) originates from a study of blood T cell repertoires in COVID-19. Study-wide background: The study drew acute and convalescent COVID-19 samples from the United States, Italy and Spain. Sources were T cells, B-cell-depleted T cells, or PBMCs; the material itself was cDNA or gDNA.

Per the study methods: Estimated nucleated cell counts came from reference gene primer amplification. Assay used: immunoSEQ multiplex PCR; TCRdb lists only in-frame clones, some missing. Clonal size and the V and J genes are those of that table, whereas D and trimming came from the DNA. This sample has fewer than 350,000 clones, with about 76% found just once. J lost 1 base, V lost 4 bases, and 4 bases had no gene match. There are 15 residues in the CDR3. Germline V gene lookup returns CDR1 MNHEY and CDR2 SVGEGT. Worth noting for this clone: Other DNA sequences within the sample encode an identical CDR3.

The rearrangement links TRBV6-2 or TRBV6-3 to TRBJ1-5; 7 nucleotides agree with TRBD1. The clonotype comes from a woman aged 55-75 years with active or convalescent COVID-19. Source material: peripheral blood. The CDR3 DNA sequence: TGTGCCAGCAGTTCCCGACAGGGAAGCAATCAGCCCCAGCATTTT. This sequence encodes CASSSRQGSNQPQHF.